This TCR beta chain derives from a study of blood T cell repertoires in COVID-19. Clones were sequenced by immunoSEQ multiplex PCR, and TCRdb holds only the in-frame ones, with some missing. In the table there are hundreds of thousands of clones, more than 70% of which are singletons. This CDR3 has 16 amino acids. Germline CDR1 SNHLY, CDR2 FYNNEI. The ends were cut back, 0 bases at V and 5 bases at J, with 13 bases in the middle. The chain combines TRBV2 with TRBJ1-4; D gene uncertain. The source material was peripheral blood. This TCR was recovered from a man in his forties with acute or convalescent COVID-19. CDR3 bases: TGTGCCAGCAGTGAAGCGCTTTTTGGCAGAAATGAAAAACTGTTTTTT. The encoded protein is CASSEALFGRNEKLFF.